This T cell receptor beta chain was found in a study of early T cells in non-severe SARS-CoV-2 infection. Study background: Chains stayed unpaired after sequencing of bulk RNA from unsorted whole blood. General study findings and limits: CD4 and private specificities were missed by VDJdb matching, which favored anti-spike CD8 responses.

Unique molecular identifiers were added to individual cDNA molecules. A single record per CDR3 protein comes from TCRdb applying MiXCR to the 5' RACE reads. The sample lists about 32,000 distinct CDR3 sequences, less than 6.5% occurring once. This CDR3 comprises 18 residues. The junction had 14 bases not matched to a gene; V was cut back by 0 bases and J by 6 bases. Germline CDR1 is SGHDT and CDR2 is YYEEEE. This clonotype was detected ten times or more. Its antigen is undetermined. The sequenced sample consisted of whole blood. The J gene is TRBJ2-2, the V gene TRBV5-6, with 7 bases aligning to TRBD1. This TCR was recovered from an adult who was a healthcare worker with PCR-confirmed SARS-CoV-2 infection or an uninfected control (not recorded which). CDR3 region: CASSLVRGRREIAGELFF. CDR3 bases: TGTGCCAGCAGCTTGGTAAGGGGGCGCAGAGAAATTGCCGGGGAGCTGTTTTTT.